Listed here are 17 T cell receptor beta chains from one sample, sequenced in a study of T cells in localized non-small cell lung cancer. The protocol was immunoSEQ multiplex PCR, while the TCRdb copy is restricted to in-frame clones and leaves out a portion. The sample consists of about 4,600 clones, roughly 29% of them appearing once. The sequences come from lung tumor tissue, collected before any cancer treatment. The source of these receptors is a man aged 40 to 70 with stage III squamous cell lung carcinoma.

This clone was seen more than once but under ten times. The V call is TRBV11-3, the J call TRBJ2-1, with D unclear. Germline V gene data show CDR1 as SGHNT and CDR2 as YENEEA. V was trimmed by 3 bases and J by 5 bases, leaving 11 bases between them. This CDR3 region has 14 residues. The CDR3 is CASSLVPADNEQFF. The CDR3 DNA is TGTGCCAGCAGCTTGGTCCCGGCCGACAATGAGCAGTTCTTC. Variable domain in full (rest from reference TRBV11-3 and TRBJ2-1): EAGVVQSPRYKIIEKKQPVAFWCNPISGHNTLYWYLQNLGQGPELLIRYENEEAVDDSQLPKDRFSAERLKGVDSTLKIQPAELGDSAVYLCASSLVPADNEQFFGPGTRLTVL.

This chain uses TRBV29-1 with TRBJ1-1, with D unclear. The CDR3 totals 12 residues. CDR1 SQVTM and CDR2 ANQGSEA come from the germline V gene. V lost 4 bases to trimming and J lost 8 bases, with 14 bases between them. The CDR3 here is CSVALTRLEAFF. CDR3 coding DNA: TGCAGCGTTGCCCTTACACGGTTGGAAGCTTTCTTT.

The chain combines TRBV6-8 with TRBJ2-3; no definite D call. The germline V gene has CDR1 MNHGY and CDR2 SAAAGT. The ends were cut back, 5 bases at V and 1 base at J, with 13 bases in the middle. This CDR3 is 15 amino acids long. Here the CDR3 DNA reads TGTGCCAGCAGTCCTTCGAGTTTCCGCACAGATACGCAGTATTTT. Translation: CASSPSSFRTDTQYF.

This clone was counted a few times. The CDR3 bases are TGTGCCAGCAACTCGAGGAGCTCTGGAAACACCATATATTTT. This sequence encodes CASNSRSSGNTIYF. The chain employs TRBV11-3 and TRBJ1-3; D call uncertain. The CDR3 runs 14 residues. V lost 7 bases and J lost 0, with 10 bases in between. Germline-derived CDR1 and CDR2 are SGHNT and YENEEA.

This chain joins TRBV29-1 and TRBJ1-2; D gene unclear. This CDR3 region has 15 residues. Deletions cut 5 bases from V and 4 bases from J, with 20 bases between. Germline CDR1 SQVTM, CDR2 ANQGSEA. The CDR3 protein is CSVSPVIKNLYGYTF. In nucleotides, the CDR3 is TGCAGCGTTTCTCCGGTAATTAAAAACCTCTATGGCTACACCTTC.

The chain links TRBV19 to TRBJ1-6, with D possibly matching TRBD1 (5 bases). The CDR3 runs 16 residues. The V end was cut by 3 bases, the J end by 13 bases, with 22 bases between. Germline CDR1 LNHDA, CDR2 SQIVND (reference sequence). CDR3 in amino acids: CASSIPNRDPRGPLHF. DNA of the CDR3: TGTGCCAGTAGTATTCCCAACCGGGACCCTCGGGGGCCCCTCCACTTT.

This clone came up a few times. This chain joins TRBV14 and TRBJ2-7, with 9 bases lining up with TRBD2. The germline V gene has CDR1 SGHDN and CDR2 FVKESK. The junction had 4 bases not matched to a gene; V was cut back by 0 bases and J by 4 bases. The CDR3 sequence is 15 residues long. The CDR3 reads CASSQEGGGDYEQYF. CDR3 DNA: TGTGCCAGCAGCCAAGAGGGCGGGGGGGATTACGAGCAGTACTTC. Together with reference TRBV14 and TRBJ2-7, the CDR3 gives the full variable domain: EAGVTQFPSHSVIEKGQTVTLRCDPISGHDNLYWYRRVMGKEIKFLLHFVKESKQDESGMPNNRFLAERTGGTYSTLKVQPAELEDSGVYFCASSQEGGGDYEQYFGPGTRLTVT.

The V call is TRBV11-3, the J call TRBJ2-7; D gene uncertain. Per the germline V gene, CDR1 is SGHNT and CDR2 is YENEEA. This CDR3 is 15 amino acids long. Trimming took 5 bases from V and 3 from J, leaving 17 bases between them. CDR3 bases: TGTGCCAGCAGCGGGGTTGGTCCTTCATACTACGAGCAGTACTTC. It is translated as CASSGVGPSYYEQYF.

V and J are TRBV6-7 and TRBJ2-2; D uncertain. TRBV6-7 is labeled an ORF, and its function is uncertain. V lost 6 bases and J lost 0, with 11 bases in between. This CDR3 has 15 amino acids. CDR3 sequence: CASRGSAANTGELFF. CDR3 in DNA: TGTGCCAGCAGAGGTTCAGCAGCGAACACCGGGGAGCTGTTTTTT.

This chain connects TRBV6-8 to TRBJ1-1, with D tentatively TRBD1 (5 bases). Trimming pared 2 bases from V and 5 bases from J, leaving 12 bases between. CDR3 length equals 14 residues. In germline, CDR1 is MNHGY, CDR2 SAAAGT. The CDR3 sequence: CASSYAGYGTEAFF. As DNA, the CDR3 is TGTGCCAGCAGTTACGCAGGGTATGGTACTGAAGCTTTCTTT.

The chain joins TRBV19 to TRBJ2-6, with a possible D match to TRBD1 (6 bases). The length of the CDR3 is 16 residues. The germline V gene has CDR1 LNHDA and CDR2 SQIVND (reference sequence). Trimming took off 4 bases at V and 0 bases at J, with 10 bases between the two ends. CDR3 region: CASSNGQNSGANVLTF. The CDR3 DNA reads TGTGCCAGTAGTAATGGACAGAACTCTGGGGCCAACGTCCTGACTTTC.

In its sample, this clone is medium-sized (0.01 to 0.1%). The rearrangement uses TRBV6-8 and TRBJ1-4; D perhaps matches TRBD1 (5 bases). Germline V gene lookup returns CDR1 MNHGY and CDR2 SAAAGT. This CDR3 contains 14 residues. V lost 10 bases to trimming and J lost 5 bases, with 17 bases between them. CDR3: CATRPGTGNEKLFF. DNA of the CDR3: TGTGCCACTCGTCCCGGGACGGGGAATGAAAAACTGTTTTTT.

The chain links TRBV29-1 to TRBJ1-2; tentatively, D is TRBD1 (5 bases). The CDR3 is 12 amino acids. The V and J ends lost 4 bases and 7 bases respectively, with 13 bases between them. Germline values: CDR1 SQVTM, CDR2 ANQGSEA. As DNA, the CDR3 is TGCAGCGTTGTTAGGGGTTTTTCTGGCTACACCTTC. Protein sequence: CSVVRGFSGYTF.

In this sample, this clone turned up once. The V gene is TRBV23-1, the J gene TRBJ1-1; D call uncertain. TRBV23-1 is an ORF; its function is uncertain. The CDR3 has 13 amino acids. Trimming removed 9 bases at V and 1 base at J, with 12 bases between. Here the CDR3 DNA reads TGCGCCAGGGCTAGGACGGGGAACACTGAAGCTTTCTTT. Its protein is CARARTGNTEAFF.

This clone was seen only a few times. This sequence joins TRBV9 and TRBJ1-2; possibly TRBD1 for D (5 bases). CDR3 length: 15 residues. V was shortened by 0 bases and J by 4 bases, with 13 bases between the two germline ends. Germline CDR1 SGDLS, CDR2 YYNGEE. DNA of the CDR3: TGTGCCAGCAGCGTAGACTTATCCGGGGGCTATGGCTACACCTTC. Translated, it gives CASSVDLSGGYGYTF.

The chain joins TRBV15 to TRBJ2-7; 8 bases align to TRBD2. CDR3 length equals 15 residues. V dropped 4 bases and J dropped 6; count of bases not matched to a gene: 11. Germline CDR1 reads LNHNV; CDR2 reads YYDKDF (reference sequence). Here the CDR3 reads CATSTQGLARGEQYF. CDR3 nucleotide sequence: TGTGCCACCAGCACCCAAGGACTAGCTCGGGGCGAGCAGTACTTC.

The chain links TRBV6-8 to TRBJ1-5, with D maybe TRBD1 (6 bases). Per the germline V gene, CDR1 is MNHGY and CDR2 is SAAAGT. Trimming removed 3 bases at V and 2 bases at J, with 14 bases between. The CDR3 covers 16 residues. The CDR3 DNA reads TGTGCCAGCAGTTATGGGGGCGGGTCAGGCAATCAGCCCCAGCATTTT. Its protein product is CASSYGGGSGNQPQHF.